The present T cell receptor beta chain was sequenced within a study of shared clonotypes between healthy human individuals. This CDR3 region has 20 residues. Trimming took 0 bases from V and 2 from J; bases not matched to a gene: 13. Germline V CDR1 and CDR2: MGHRA, YSYEKL. Healthy HIV-negative adults without recent acute infections or vaccinations served as donors. Sequencing used immunoSEQ multiplex PCR; TCRdb keeps in-frame clones, though not all of them. The table lists a few hundred thousand clones, about nine tenths of them singletons. The gene calls are TRBV4-1 and TRBJ2-2, with 9 bases fitting TRBD2. Material for sequencing was memory CD8+ T cells sorted from blood. Sample subset: CD45RO+ cells pooled with CCR7-negative TemRA cells. The clonotype originates from a man between 18 and 35 years old in good health. In nucleotides, the CDR3 is TGCGCCAGCAGCCAAGACGGGACTAGCAGTCTAGTTTTAAACACCGGGGAGCTGTTTTTT. It yields the protein CASSQDGTSSLVLNTGELFF.